Listed here are 3 T cell receptor beta chains from one sample, sequenced in a study of regulatory T cells in long-lasting Graves disease. Time point here: persistent/refractory GD, antithyroid drugs over 5 years with positive TRAb. Extracted RNA from PBMCs served as the source of the TCR library. Combining iRepertoire HTBI primers with Arm-PCR of CDR3 regions, the authors built TCR beta libraries. MiXCR, applied by TCRdb to the multiplex PCR reads, yields one record per CDR3 protein. The repertoire has about 430,000 distinct CDR3 sequences, 21% of them found once; the top ten carry around an eighth. The specimen comprised peripheral blood mononuclear cells (PBMCs), sampled when the disease was refractory, from a patient treated with antithyroid drugs. All receptors derive from a female donor with Graves disease.

The rearrangement links TRBV18 to TRBJ2-7; D is unclear. V gave up 4 bases and J gave up 6 bases, with 7 bases separating them. Germline V gene sequence: CDR1 KGHSH, CDR2 LQKENI. This CDR3 has 11 amino acids. In DNA, the CDR3 is TGTGCCAGCTCACAAGGGATCGAGCAGTACTTC. This gives the protein CASSQGIEQYF.

This clonotype was seen only a few times. The V and J genes are TRBV18 and TRBJ2-5; no clear D. The length of the CDR3 is 15 residues. Germline assignment: CDR1 KGHSH and CDR2 LQKENI. Trimming cost V 2 bases and J 9 bases, with 19 bases left between them. CDR3 loop: CASSPSLVGHQAQYF. In DNA form, the CDR3 reads TGTGCCAGCTCACCATCGCTGGTCGGGCACCAGGCCCAGTACTTC. The full variable domain, in which reference TRBV18 and TRBJ2-5 provide the parts outside the CDR3, is NAGVMQNPRHLVRRRGQEARLRCSPMKGHSHVYWYRQLPEEGLKFMVYLQKENIIDESGMPKERFSAEFPKEGPSILRIQQVVRGDSAAYFCASSPSLVGHQAQYFGPGTRLLVL.

This clonotype was seen a few times. The chain links TRBV5-1 to TRBJ2-2; D may be TRBD1 (5 bases). Germline V CDR1 and CDR2: SGHRS, YFSETQ. Trimming shortened V by 5 bases and J by 4 bases, and 15 bases separated the two germline ends. The CDR3 runs 15 residues. The CDR3 is CASSSNRGSTGELFF. In DNA, the CDR3 is TGCGCCAGCAGTTCAAATAGGGGCAGCACCGGGGAGCTGTTTTTT.